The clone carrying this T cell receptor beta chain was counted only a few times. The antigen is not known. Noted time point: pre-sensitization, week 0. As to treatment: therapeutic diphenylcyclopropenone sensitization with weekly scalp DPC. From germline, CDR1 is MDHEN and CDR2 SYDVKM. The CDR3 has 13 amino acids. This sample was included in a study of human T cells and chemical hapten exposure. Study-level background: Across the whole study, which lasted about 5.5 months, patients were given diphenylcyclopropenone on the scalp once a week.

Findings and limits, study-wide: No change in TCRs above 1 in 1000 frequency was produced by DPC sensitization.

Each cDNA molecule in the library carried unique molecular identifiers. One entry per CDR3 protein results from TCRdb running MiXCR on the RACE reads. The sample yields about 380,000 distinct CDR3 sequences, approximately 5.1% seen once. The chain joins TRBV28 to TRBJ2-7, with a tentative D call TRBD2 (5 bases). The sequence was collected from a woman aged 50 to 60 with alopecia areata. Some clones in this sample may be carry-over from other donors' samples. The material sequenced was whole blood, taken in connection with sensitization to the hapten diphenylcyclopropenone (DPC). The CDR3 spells CAASLGASYEQYF. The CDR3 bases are TGTGCGGCCAGCCTGGGAGCCTCCTACGAGCAGTACTTC.